Listed below are T cell receptor beta chains from one sample, sequenced in a study of cytomegalovirus exposure and HLA in healthy donors. Sequencing was performed with immunoSEQ multiplex PCR; in TCRdb, only in-frame clones are kept and a portion is missing. The sample consists of 100,000 to 150,000 clones, around 78% of them appearing once. Sequenced: PBMCs. The receptors shown here come from a man aged 55 to 70 in good health and CMV-seropositive. CDR3s include the opening cysteine and the closing phenylalanine or tryptophan. The D gene is left open where the match is weak. Clone sizes are given selectively: once, few, many, or a class where the clone is expanded.

j_call clone_size v_call d_call cdr3_aa cdr3_nt
TRBJ2-3 NA TRBV7-3 NA CASSLQFGSTDTQYF TGTGCCAGCAGCTTACAATTCGGGAGCACAGATACGCAGTATTTT
TRBJ1-1 NA TRBV7-9 TRBD1 CASSSWDRGHTEAFF TGTGCCAGCAGCTCGTGGGACAGGGGGCACACTGAAGCTTTCTTT
TRBJ2-7 NA TRBV18 TRBD1 CASSYDRGYEQYF TGTGCCAGCTCATATGACAGGGGCTACGAGCAGTACTTC
TRBJ1-1 NA TRBV30 NA CAWRAQSREYTEAFF TGTGCCTGGAGGGCCCAATCCAGGGAATACACTGAAGCTTTCTTT
TRBJ1-2 NA TRBV28 NA CASNVLRGYGYTF TGTGCCAGCAATGTACTACGGGGATATGGCTACACCTTC
TRBJ2-5 NA TRBV27 NA CASSLILPTGPQETQYF TGTGCCAGCAGCCTGATCCTTCCGACAGGTCCGCAAGAGACCCAGTACTTC
TRBJ1-1 NA TRBV5-4 NA CASSRRTAALGNTEAFF TGTGCCAGCAGTCGCCGGACAGCTGCCCTGGGAAACACTGAAGCTTTCTTT
TRBJ1-6 NA TRBV28 NA CASSTGGRPSDNSPLHF TGTGCCAGCAGCACGGGGGGGAGGCCCTCCGATAATTCACCCCTCCACTTT
TRBJ1-1 NA TRBV7-2 NA CASSPGVVREAFF TGTGCCAGCAGCCCAGGTGTAGTACGTGAAGCTTTCTTT
TRBJ2-2 once TRBV15 NA CATSSYFGNTGELFF TGTGCCACCAGCAGTTATTTCGGGAACACCGGGGAGCTGTTTTTT
TRBJ2-7 NA TRBV10-3 NA CAISDPDTRNEQYF TGTGCCATCAGTGACCCGGACACACGCAACGAGCAGTACTTC
TRBJ1-5 NA TRBV18 NA CASSPLEDQPQHF TGTGCCAGCTCACCTTTGGAGGATCAGCCCCAGCATTTT
TRBJ1-2 NA TRBV30 NA CAWSSGAGGYTF TGTGCCTGGAGCTCAGGGGCAGGTGGCTACACCTTC
TRBJ2-1 few TRBV7-7 NA CASSNPSEDEQFF TGTGCTAGCAGCAACCCTAGCGAGGATGAGCAGTTCTTC
TRBJ1-4 few TRBV18 TRBD1 CASSPVDRDNEKLFF TGTGCCAGCTCACCTGTGGACAGGGATAATGAAAAACTGTTTTTT
TRBJ2-7 few TRBV18 TRBD1 CASSSTSRGTGLYEQYF TGTGCCAGCTCATCTACAAGTCGCGGGACAGGGCTCTACGAGCAGTACTTC
TRBJ2-7 few TRBV2 NA CASSVFRYEQYF TGTGCCAGCAGTGTATTCCGGTACGAGCAGTACTTC
TRBJ2-2 NA TRBV30 TRBD1 CAWSKGQVHGELFF TGTGCCTGGAGTAAGGGACAGGTGCACGGGGAGCTGTTTTTT
TRBJ2-7 NA TRBV5-1 TRBD2 CASSLALGSGGIYEQYF TGCGCCAGCAGCTTGGCCCTGGGAAGCGGGGGAATCTACGAGCAGTACTTC
TRBJ1-1 NA TRBV5-1 TRBD1 CASSLVPQGAGDTEAFF TGCGCCAGCAGCTTGGTCCCTCAGGGGGCGGGTGACACTGAAGCTTTCTTT
TRBJ1-1 NA TRBV5-1 NA CASSLQALNTEAFF TGCGCCAGCAGCCTTCAGGCGTTGAACACTGAAGCTTTCTTT
TRBJ2-5 NA TRBV29-1 NA CSAKQEWETQYF TGCAGCGCAAAACAGGAATGGGAGACCCAGTACTTC
TRBJ1-1 NA TRBV7-8 NA CASSLEEGILNTEAFF TGTGCCAGCAGCTTAGAGGAGGGAATACTGAACACTGAAGCTTTCTTT
TRBJ1-4 NA TRBV7-9 NA CSSSRPPLGHKIEKLFF TGTTCCAGCAGCCGGCCTCCCTTGGGACATAAGATAGAAAAACTGTTTTTT
TRBJ2-1 once TRBV30 NA CAWRRYNEQFF TGTGCCTGGAGGCGGTACAATGAGCAGTTCTTC
TRBJ2-1 NA TRBV19 NA CASSIDNNEQFF TGTGCCAGTAGTATAGACAACAATGAGCAGTTCTTC
TRBJ1-5 NA TRBV28 TRBD1 CASVPGQGAINQPQHF TGTGCCAGCGTCCCGGGACAGGGGGCGATAAATCAGCCCCAGCATTTT
TRBJ1-6 once TRBV5-5 NA CASSSIRRDSPLHF TGTGCCAGCAGCTCGATCAGGCGGGATTCACCCCTCCACTTT
TRBJ2-5 NA TRBV7-6 NA CASSRGTYQSGTQYF TGTGCCAGCAGCCGCGGGACCTACCAGTCAGGGACCCAGTACTTC
TRBJ2-1 NA TRBV9 TRBD2 CASSPNSGGVYNEQFF TGTGCCAGCAGCCCGAATAGCGGGGGGGTTTACAATGAGCAGTTCTTC
TRBJ2-1 once TRBV11-2 NA CASSLVGRGNEQFF TGTGCCAGCAGCTTAGTTGGACGGGGCAATGAGCAGTTCTTC
TRBJ1-1 NA TRBV13 NA CASSLPGWNTEAFF TGTGCCAGCAGCCTGCCAGGGTGGAACACTGAAGCTTTCTTT
TRBJ1-2 NA TRBV5-5 NA CASSFRVGGAGGYGYTF TGTGCCAGCAGCTTCCGGGTTGGGGGGGCCGGCGGCTATGGCTACACCTTC
TRBJ2-5 NA TRBV5-1 TRBD2 CASSFKLAGGETQYF TGCGCCAGCAGCTTCAAACTAGCGGGGGGAGAGACCCAGTACTTC
TRBJ2-2 NA TRBV6-6 TRBD1 CASTPTGRNTGELFF TGTGCCAGCACCCCGACAGGGCGAAACACCGGGGAGCTGTTTTTT
TRBJ2-7 NA TRBV5-5 TRBD1 CASSPGTVGPTQYF TGTGCCAGCAGCCCAGGGACAGTCGGCCCCACTCAGTACTTC
TRBJ2-3 once TRBV7-9 NA CASSLSAGITDTQYF TGTGCCAGCAGCTTATCAGCAGGGATAACAGATACGCAGTATTTT
TRBJ1-6 NA TRBV7-9 NA CASSIPPGGSYNSPLHF TGTGCCAGCAGCATCCCGCCGGGAGGCAGTTATAATTCACCCCTCCACTTT
TRBJ1-3 few TRBV10-3 NA CAIGTGYSGNTIYF TGTGCCATCGGAACAGGGTACTCTGGAAACACCATATATTTT
TRBJ1-1 few TRBV5-1 NA CASSSYRADTEAFF TGCGCCAGCAGCTCATACAGGGCGGACACTGAAGCTTTCTTT
TRBJ2-1 NA TRBV7-9 NA CASSLEAYNEQFF TGTGCCAGCAGCTTAGAAGCGTACAATGAGCAGTTCTTC
TRBJ2-7 few TRBV6-5 TRBD2 CASSYSGGGPQYF TGTGCCAGCAGTTACTCGGGCGGGGGGCCCCAGTACTTC
TRBJ1-2 NA TRBV6-5 NA CASSYPGGGNYGYTF TGTGCCAGCAGTTACCCCGGGGGGGGCAACTATGGCTACACCTTC
TRBJ2-6 NA TRBV6-6 TRBD2 CASVPGRVSGANVLTF TGTGCCAGCGTGCCAGGGAGGGTGAGCGGGGCCAACGTCCTGACTTTC
TRBJ2-5 few TRBV2 NA CASRLLQETQYF TGTGCCAGCAGACTGTTACAAGAGACCCAGTACTTC
TRBJ2-1 NA TRBV5-1 NA CASSQLEQGAIEQFF TGCGCCAGCAGCCAATTGGAACAGGGTGCGATTGAGCAGTTCTTC
TRBJ1-1 NA TRBV5-1 TRBD1 CASSFAQGASPEAFF TGCGCCAGCAGCTTTGCCCAGGGGGCTAGCCCTGAAGCTTTCTTT
TRBJ2-5 NA TRBV5-1 TRBD1 CASNTGQVEGAQYF TGCGCCAGTAATACAGGACAGGTAGAGGGGGCCCAGTACTTC
TRBJ1-1 once TRBV29-1 NA CSVDGGWGTEAFF TGCAGCGTTGATGGAGGGTGGGGCACTGAAGCTTTCTTT
TRBJ2-7 NA TRBV2 NA CASKRQTTYEQYF TGTGCCAGCAAACGACAGACCACCTACGAGCAGTACTTC
TRBJ2-2 NA TRBV11-2 NA CASSFSGRGRELFF TGTGCCAGCAGCTTCTCTGGGCGGGGACGGGAGCTGTTTTTT
TRBJ1-1 NA TRBV6-5 TRBD1 CASSYRTGATEAFF TGTGCCAGCAGTTACCGGACAGGGGCGACTGAAGCTTTCTTT
TRBJ2-7 NA TRBV11-3 TRBD1 CASSLGQGPYEQYF TGTGCCAGCAGCTTGGGACAGGGACCCTACGAGCAGTACTTC
TRBJ1-1 NA TRBV7-3 NA CASSPGGAVMNTEAFF TGTGCCAGCAGTCCTGGCGGGGCAGTTATGAACACTGAAGCTTTCTTT
TRBJ2-6 NA TRBV28 NA CASSFRDGANVLTF TGTGCCAGCAGTTTCAGGGATGGGGCCAACGTCCTGACTTTC
TRBJ1-6 NA TRBV7-8 NA CASSPRVPGVNSPLHF TGTGCCAGCAGCCCCCGAGTCCCAGGGGTAAATTCACCCCTCCACTTT